The present TCR beta chain was sequenced within a study of OX40 agonist ivuxolimab in advanced cancers. Repertoires were generated with immunoSEQ multiplex PCR, while TCRdb's copy carries only in-frame clones and drops some. The sample carries some 20,000 clones, about 89% recorded once. V lost 3 bases to trimming and J lost 10 bases, with 12 bases between them. The CDR3 sequence is 12 residues long. Germline V gene sequence: CDR1 LNHDA, CDR2 SQIVND (reference sequence). Sequences were derived from CD4+ or CD8+ T cells sorted from blood, sampled in a trial of the OX40 agonist ivuxolimab. The sequence was obtained from an adult with an advanced solid tumor such as melanoma, head and neck, liver or kidney cancer. The V call is TRBV19, the J call TRBJ1-1, with a tentative D call TRBD1 (6 bases). CDR3 DNA sequence: TGTGCCAGTAGTATGGGGGCTATCTCAGCTTTCTTT. Translated: CASSMGAISAFF. Full variable domain (remainder filled in from reference TRBV19 and TRBJ1-1): DGGITQSPKYLFRKEGQNVTLSCEQNLNHDAMYWYRQDPGQGLRLIYYSQIVNDFQKGDIAEGYSVSREKKESFPLTVTSAQKNPTAFYLCASSMGAISAFFGQGTRLTVV.